This T cell receptor (beta chain) was documented in a study of shared clonotypes between healthy human individuals. General study results and limits: Relative to their counterparts shared across all four donors, non-shared clonotypes exhibited diminished generation probabilities. Estimated richness was generally greater in naive than memory subsets.

The assay was run at deep level. Sequencing used immunoSEQ multiplex PCR; TCRdb keeps in-frame clones, though not all of them. The table records around 2,000,000 clones, just under 95% of them present only once. Naive CD8 cells lacked CD45RO and underwent positive selection for CCR7, leaving out terminally differentiated effector memory CD45RA+ cells. The CDR3 sequence is 17 residues long. V was pared by 3 bases and J by 0 bases, with 10 bases of the junction left unmatched. Germline CDR1 reads SGHAT; CDR2 reads FQNNGV. In its sample, this clone was seen once. Its specificity is not known. Sequencing was performed on naive CD8+ T cells sorted from blood. J is TRBJ1-1 and V is TRBV11-2; 7 nucleotides agree with TRBD1. This receptor was obtained from a young man in good health. Here the CDR3 reads CASSLTKGAGLNTEAFF. The DNA of the CDR3 is TGTGCCAGCAGCTTGACGAAGGGGGCCGGGTTGAACACTGAAGCTTTCTTT.